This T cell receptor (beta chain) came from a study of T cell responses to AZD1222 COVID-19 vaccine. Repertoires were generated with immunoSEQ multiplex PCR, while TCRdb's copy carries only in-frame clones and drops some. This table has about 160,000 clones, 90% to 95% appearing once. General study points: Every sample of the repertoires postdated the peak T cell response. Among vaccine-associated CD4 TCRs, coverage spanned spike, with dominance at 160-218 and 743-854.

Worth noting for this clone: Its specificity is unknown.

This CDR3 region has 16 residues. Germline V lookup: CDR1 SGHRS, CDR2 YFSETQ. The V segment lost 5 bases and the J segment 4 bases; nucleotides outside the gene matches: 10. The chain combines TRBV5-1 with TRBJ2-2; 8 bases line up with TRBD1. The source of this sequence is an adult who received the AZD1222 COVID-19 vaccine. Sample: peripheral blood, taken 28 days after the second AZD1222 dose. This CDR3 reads CASSMQGADITGELFF. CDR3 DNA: TGCGCCAGCAGTATGCAGGGGGCTGATATCACCGGGGAGCTGTTTTTT.